The clone carrying this TCR beta chain was detected many times. These data are taken from a study of Graves' ophthalmopathy and Graves' hyperthyroidism. Germline-derived CDR1 and CDR2 are MDHEN and SYDVKM. Trimming stripped 3 bases from V and 7 bases from J, with 12 bases between. CDR3 length: 13 amino acids. Amplified TCR beta CDR3 regions were obtained using RNA transcripts as template. RT-PCR was first run with HTBI primers, then multiplex PCR in a second round. TCRdb used MiXCR to reprocess the multiplex PCR reads, holding one entry per CDR3 protein. This table has 300,000 to 400,000 distinct CDR3 sequences, roughly 17% appearing once.

The sample comprised peripheral blood. The sequence was obtained from an adult woman with stable Graves' hyperthyroidism. This chain uses TRBV28 with TRBJ1-2; no firm D call. CDR3 region: CASSLVTSSGYTF. The CDR3 coding sequence is TGTGCCAGCAGTTTGGTGACATCTTCTGGCTACACCTTC.